These T cell receptor beta chains were read from a single sample in a study of blood T cell repertoires in COVID-19. Produced via immunoSEQ multiplex PCR; TCRdb's table is partial and in-frame only. This table holds about 250,000 clones, over 75% found once. Material: peripheral blood. These receptors were taken from a woman aged 25 to 39 with acute or convalescent COVID-19. The CDR3 runs from the conserved cysteine through the conserved F or W. D genes are given only for firm matches. The size of a clone is reported for some rows only, either as once, few or many, or as a class for expanded clones.

DNA,CDR3,size,V,J,D
TGTGCCAGCAGCTTAGCCACAGGAGACTCTGGAAACACCATATATTTT,CASSLATGDSGNTIYF,.,TRBV7-9,TRBJ1-3,.
TGTGCCAGCAGCCAGGGGGTAGGGGCGGGAGCCTTATACAATGAGCAGTTCTTC,CASSQGVGAGALYNEQFF,.,TRBV14,TRBJ2-1,TRBD2
TGTGCCAGCAGTGAAGCCCGCGGGACAGAGGCTTTCTTT,CASSEARGTEAFF,.,TRBV2,TRBJ1-1,TRBD1
TGTGCCAGCAGCTTACGCCCCTCGCGGTACGGGGAGACCCAGTACTTC,CASSLRPSRYGETQYF,.,TRBV7-2,TRBJ2-5,.
TGTGCCAGCAGCCGGGTTCTAGGACTCCACGACGAGCAGTACTTC,CASSRVLGLHDEQYF,.,TRBV7-9,TRBJ2-7,.
TGTGCCAGCAGCTTAGCCGGGAGCTCCTACGAGCAGTACTTC,CASSLAGSSYEQYF,.,TRBV7-8,TRBJ2-7,.
TGTGCCAGCAGCTTAACCCTCTACCGGGACAATGAGCAGTTCTTC,CASSLTLYRDNEQFF,.,TRBV7-2,TRBJ2-1,.
TGTGCCAGCAGCCTTTATCTCTCTGAAAAACTGTTTTTT,CASSLYLSEKLFF,.,TRBV12-3/TRBV12-4,TRBJ1-4,.
TGTGCCAGCAGTTTCGGAGGCGCAGATACGCAGTATTTT,CASSFGGADTQYF,.,TRBV6-5,TRBJ2-3,.
TGCGCCAGCAGCTTAACCGAAGCCGGGATTAACTATGGCTACACCTTC,CASSLTEAGINYGYTF,.,TRBV5-1,TRBJ1-2,.
TGCGCCAGCAGCTCGGACATGCGCGAGCAGTACTTC,CASSSDMREQYF,once,TRBV5-1,TRBJ2-7,.
TGTGCCAGCAGCTCTAACAGGGAGCATGGAAACACCATATATTTT,CASSSNREHGNTIYF,.,TRBV27,TRBJ1-3,.
TGCGCCAGCAGCTTGTTAGGTAGCGGAGTCCTCAACACCGGGGAGCTGTTTTTT,CASSLLGSGVLNTGELFF,.,TRBV5-1,TRBJ2-2,.
TGTGCCAGCAGCCTGAGTGGATTCGTGGACAACTACGAGCAGTACTTC,CASSLSGFVDNYEQYF,.,TRBV5-4,TRBJ2-7,.
TGCGCCAGCAGGGGGCTAGGCCAAGAGACCCAGTACTTC,CASRGLGQETQYF,.,TRBV10-2,TRBJ2-5,.
TGCAGCGTCAAACCCCGACAGAGTCTGAACACTGAAGCTTTCTTT,CSVKPRQSLNTEAFF,few,TRBV29-1,TRBJ1-1,.
TGTGCCTGGAGGACCGGGACAGGGGTAGAGACCCAGTACTTC,CAWRTGTGVETQYF,.,TRBV30,TRBJ2-5,TRBD1
TGTGCCAGCAGGAAAACGGGACTAGTGGCCAATGAGCAGTTCTTC,CASRKTGLVANEQFF,.,TRBV6-5,TRBJ2-1,TRBD2
TGTGCCAGCAGTTTAAACAGAGGAAACACCATATATTTT,CASSLNRGNTIYF,.,TRBV12-3/TRBV12-4,TRBJ1-3,.
TGTGCCAGCAGTCGACAGGACTCCTACGAGCAGTACTTC,CASSRQDSYEQYF,.,TRBV6-6,TRBJ2-7,.
TGTGCCAGCAGCCGACAGGGACCGGATCAGCCCCAGCATTTT,CASSRQGPDQPQHF,.,TRBV5-4,TRBJ1-5,TRBD1
TGTGCCACCAGTGTTCTGGGACTTAGCACAGATACGCAGTATTTT,CATSVLGLSTDTQYF,.,TRBV24-1,TRBJ2-3,.
TGTGCCAGCAGTGATCGGACAGGGAGCGCCGGCTATGGCTACACCTTC,CASSDRTGSAGYGYTF,.,TRBV25-1,TRBJ1-2,TRBD1
TGTGCCACCAGTGGCCAAGGACAGGGCAACTATGGCTACACCTTC,CATSGQGQGNYGYTF,.,TRBV24-1,TRBJ1-2,TRBD1
TGCAGCGTCGGGACTAGCGGGATCCCAGATACGCAGTATTTT,CSVGTSGIPDTQYF,once,TRBV29-1,TRBJ2-3,TRBD2
TGTGCCAGCAGCACCCCCTCTAGCGGATCCTACGAGCAGTACTTC,CASSTPSSGSYEQYF,.,TRBV11-2,TRBJ2-7,TRBD2